Each of the 3 T cell receptor beta chains below was sequenced from the same sample in a study of blood T cells in healthy people across ages. Sample-barcoded 5' priming and a J-beta primer mix drove a second PCR of about 7 to 11 cycles. TCRdb reprocessed the 5' RACE reads with MiXCR, giving one entry per CDR3 protein. Seen here are approximately 1.5 million distinct CDR3 sequences, approximately 32% observed once, and the top ten hold approximately 10%. Sequenced material: blood. The source is a woman between 25 and 40 years old in good health.

V usage is TRBV20-1 and J usage is TRBJ1-6; D perhaps matches TRBD1 (6 bases). Germline CDR1 is DFQATT and CDR2 is SNEGSKA (reference sequence). The length of the CDR3 is 14 residues. V lost 4 bases, J lost 6 bases, and 13 bases lay in between. CDR3 protein: CSATLDRINSPLHF. The CDR3 DNA reads as TGCAGTGCTACCCTCGACAGGATTAATTCACCCCTCCACTTT.

On this clonotype itself: Relative to the germline gene, one junction end is altered; a read error may explain this. The chain has TRBV20-1 and TRBJ2-7; D possibly uses TRBD1 or TRBD2 (5 bases each). The length of the CDR3 is 13 residues. In germline, CDR1 is DFQATT, CDR2 SNEGSKA (reference sequence). The CDR3: CSARGRTSYGQYF. CDR3 bases: TGCAGTGCGAGGGGACGGACCTCCTACGGGCAGTACTTC.

This clonotype was counted a few times. CDR3: CASSLAAQGAGETQYF. CDR3 in DNA: TGCGCCAGCAGCTTGGCCGCCCAGGGGGCAGGAGAGACCCAGTACTTC. This chain joins TRBV5-1 and TRBJ2-7; TRBD1 agrees at 8 bases. The DNA end is more similar to TRBJ2-5, so the J call may be wrong. Germline V gene sequence: CDR1 SGHRS, CDR2 YFSETQ. The CDR3 contains 16 residues.